Below, one T cell receptor (beta chain) is given with its context. The antigen is not known. Sequenced patients had shown CD8+CD57+ cell expansion by flow cytometry. Further sequencing, limited to 2 of 12 patients, targeted CD8+CD57+ effector memory cells as well. All patients had severe acquired aplastic anemia. Beads enriched for CD8+CD57+ cells, which gave a mean 1.6 ug DNA. The data were obtained in a study of CD8+CD57+ T cells in acquired aplastic anemia. Genomic DNA acted as the template from which TCR beta VDJ combination and CDR3 sequence profiling were carried out. TCRdb ran MiXCR on the reads and lists one entry per CDR3 protein. The data contain almost 20,000 distinct CDR3 sequences, almost 40% of them singletons. CDR1 is SQVTM, CDR2 ANQGSEA, per germline. V dropped 6 bases and J dropped 0 bases, with 12 bases sitting between them. The CDR3 totals 13 residues. Broader study findings: Total CD4+ and CD8+ pools in patients were more diverse than the CD8+CD57+ cells of those patients.

Input material: CD8+CD57+ T cells sorted from PBMCs. The subset denotes: bead-enriched CD8+CD57+ effector memory T cells from SAA patients. The receptor comes from a human donor with aplastic anemia. The V gene is TRBV29-1, the J gene TRBJ2-7; D is tentatively TRBD1 or TRBD2 (6 bases each). DNA for the CDR3: TGCAGCGTCGCCGGGGGCCCCTCCTACGAGCAGTACTTC. Amino acid sequence: CSVAGGPSYEQYF.